This TCR beta chain stems from a study of blood T cell repertoires in COVID-19. Germline V CDR1 and CDR2: SGHVS, FQNEAQ. The V gene end was trimmed by 5 bases and the J gene end by 1 base; junction bases not matched to a gene: 7. This CDR3 is 15 amino acids long. Seattle cases were enrolled at active infection and followed longitudinally. The authors' processing: Reference gene primer amplification gave nucleated cell count estimates. Assay used: immunoSEQ multiplex PCR; TCRdb lists only in-frame clones, some missing. V and J calls and clone size are as listed in that table; D and trimming were resolved from the DNA. The table shows roughly 240,000 clones, with over 75% occurring only once.

What was sequenced was peripheral blood. The chain has TRBV7-8 and TRBJ2-7, with TRBD1 matching over 8 bases. The sequence was collected from a man in his fifties with COVID-19, enrolled during active disease. The CDR3 here is CASSPRGRGSYEQYF. CDR3 nucleotides: TGTGCCAGCAGCCCCAGGGGGCGCGGGTCCTACGAGCAGTACTTC. The entire variable domain, with the rest obtained from reference TRBV7-8 and TRBJ2-7, is as follows: GAGVSQSPRYKVAKRGQDVALRCDPISGHVSLFWYQQALGQGPEFLTYFQNEAQLDKSGLPSDRFFAERPEGSVSTLKIQRTQQEDSAVYLCASSPRGRGSYEQYFGPGTRLTVT.